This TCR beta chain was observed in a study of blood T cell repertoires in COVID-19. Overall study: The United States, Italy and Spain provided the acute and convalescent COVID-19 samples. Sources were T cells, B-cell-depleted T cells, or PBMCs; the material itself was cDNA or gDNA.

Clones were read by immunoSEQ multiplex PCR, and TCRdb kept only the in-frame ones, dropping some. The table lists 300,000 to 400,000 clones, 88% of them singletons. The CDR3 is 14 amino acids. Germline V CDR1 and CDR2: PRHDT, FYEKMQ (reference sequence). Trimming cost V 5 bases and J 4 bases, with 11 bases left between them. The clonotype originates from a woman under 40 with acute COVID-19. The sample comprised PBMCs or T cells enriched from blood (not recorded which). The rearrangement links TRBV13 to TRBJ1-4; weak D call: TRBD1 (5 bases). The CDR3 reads CASSAGRINEKLFF. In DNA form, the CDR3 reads TGTGCCAGCAGCGCGGGACGGATTAATGAAAAACTGTTTTTT.